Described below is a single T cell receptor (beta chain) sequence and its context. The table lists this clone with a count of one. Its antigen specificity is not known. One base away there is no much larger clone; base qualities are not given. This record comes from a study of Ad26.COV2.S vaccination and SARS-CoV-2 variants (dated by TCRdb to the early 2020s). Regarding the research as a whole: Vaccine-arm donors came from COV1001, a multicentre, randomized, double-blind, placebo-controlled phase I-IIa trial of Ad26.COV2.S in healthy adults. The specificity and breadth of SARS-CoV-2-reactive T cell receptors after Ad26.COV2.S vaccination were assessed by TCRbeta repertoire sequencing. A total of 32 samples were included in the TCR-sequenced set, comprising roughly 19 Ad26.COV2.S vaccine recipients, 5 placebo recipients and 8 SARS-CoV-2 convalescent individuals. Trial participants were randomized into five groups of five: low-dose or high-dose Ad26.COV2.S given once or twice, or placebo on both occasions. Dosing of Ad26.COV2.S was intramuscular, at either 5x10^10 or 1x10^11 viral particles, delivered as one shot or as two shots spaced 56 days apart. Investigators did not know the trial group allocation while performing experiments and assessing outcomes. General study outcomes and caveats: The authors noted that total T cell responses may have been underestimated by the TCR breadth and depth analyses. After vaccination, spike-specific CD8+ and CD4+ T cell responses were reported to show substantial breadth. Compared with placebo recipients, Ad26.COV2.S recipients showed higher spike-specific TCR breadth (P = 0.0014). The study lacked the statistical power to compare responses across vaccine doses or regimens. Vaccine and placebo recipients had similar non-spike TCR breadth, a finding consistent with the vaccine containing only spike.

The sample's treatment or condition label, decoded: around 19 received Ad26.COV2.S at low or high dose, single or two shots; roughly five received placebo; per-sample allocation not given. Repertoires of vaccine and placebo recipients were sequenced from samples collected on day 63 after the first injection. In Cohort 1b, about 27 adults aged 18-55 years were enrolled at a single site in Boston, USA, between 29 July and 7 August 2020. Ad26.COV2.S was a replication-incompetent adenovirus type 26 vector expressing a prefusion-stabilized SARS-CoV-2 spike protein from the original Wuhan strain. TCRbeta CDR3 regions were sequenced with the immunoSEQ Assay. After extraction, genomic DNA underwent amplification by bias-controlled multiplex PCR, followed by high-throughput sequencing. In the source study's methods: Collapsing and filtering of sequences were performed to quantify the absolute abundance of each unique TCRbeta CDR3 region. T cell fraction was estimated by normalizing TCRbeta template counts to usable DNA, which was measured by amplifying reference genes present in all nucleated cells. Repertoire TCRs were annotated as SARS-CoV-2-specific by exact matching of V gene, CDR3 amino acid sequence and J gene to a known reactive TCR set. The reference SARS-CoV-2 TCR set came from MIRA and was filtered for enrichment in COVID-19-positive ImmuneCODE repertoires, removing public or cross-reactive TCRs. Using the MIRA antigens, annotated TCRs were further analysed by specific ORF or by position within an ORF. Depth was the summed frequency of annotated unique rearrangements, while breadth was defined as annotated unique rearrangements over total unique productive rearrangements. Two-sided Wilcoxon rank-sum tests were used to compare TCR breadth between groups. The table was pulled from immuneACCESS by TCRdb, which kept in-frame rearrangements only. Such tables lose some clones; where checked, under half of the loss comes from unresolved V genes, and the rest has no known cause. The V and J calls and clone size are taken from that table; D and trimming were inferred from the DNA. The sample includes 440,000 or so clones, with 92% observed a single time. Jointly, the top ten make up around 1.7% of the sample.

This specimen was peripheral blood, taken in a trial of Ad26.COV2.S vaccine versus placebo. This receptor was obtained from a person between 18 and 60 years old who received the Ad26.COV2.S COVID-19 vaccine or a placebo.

The CDR3 has the sequence CASSIMGLNTEAFF. The nucleotide sequence reads as follows: TGTGCCAGTAGTATCATGGGTCTGAACACTGAAGCTTTCTTT. The chain was built from TRBV19 and TRBJ1-1; a confident D gene designation cannot be given. Between the V and J ends, shortened by 3 bases and 0 bases respectively, the junction contains 8 bases. CDR1 and CDR2 are read off the germline V gene (reference sequence) as LNHDA and SQIVND. The CDR3 covers 14 residues, taking in both the cysteine and the phenylalanine. Only the CDR3 DNA is retained, 42 bases long and in frame from the first base.